The 9 T cell receptor beta chains below were found in one sample sequenced in a study of cytomegalovirus exposure and HLA in healthy donors. Sequenced by immunoSEQ multiplex PCR; TCRdb stores in-frame clones only, minus some. There are roughly 180,000 clones in the sample; roughly 84% occur only once, and roughly 7% lies in the top ten. The specimen was PBMCs. These receptors were obtained from a man younger than 30 in good health and CMV-seropositive.

The chain couples TRBV30 to TRBJ2-1, with D maybe TRBD2 (6 bases). From germline, CDR1 is GTSNPN and CDR2 SVGIG (reference sequence). Trimming stripped 5 bases from V and 0 bases from J, with 14 bases between. CDR3 length: 15 residues. CDR3 protein: CAWVGGGSSYNEQFF. In nucleotides, the CDR3 is TGTGCCTGGGTTGGAGGAGGGAGCTCCTACAATGAGCAGTTCTTC. The full variable domain, in which reference TRBV30 and TRBJ2-1 provide the parts outside the CDR3, is SQTIHQWPATLVQPVGSPLSLECTVEGTSNPNLYWYRQAAGRGLQLLFYSVGIGQISSEVPQNLSASRPQDRQFILSSKKLLLSDSGFYLCAWVGGGSSYNEQFFGPGTRLTVL.

The chain employs TRBV19 and TRBJ2-5, with 13 nucleotides matching TRBD2. The CDR3 loop spans 14 amino acids. J was trimmed by 5 bases and V by 5 bases; bases with no gene match: 2. Per the germline V gene, CDR1 is LNHDA and CDR2 is SQIVND (reference sequence). The DNA of the CDR3 is TGTGCCAGTAGTGGACTAGCGGGAGTTGAGACCCAGTACTTC. It is translated as CASSGLAGVETQYF.

This sequence joins TRBV18 and TRBJ1-2, with no clear D. V was clipped by 3 bases and J by 2 bases, with 10 bases between them. This CDR3 comprises 14 residues. Germline V lookup: CDR1 KGHSH, CDR2 LQKENI. CDR3 bases: TGTGCCAGCTCACCGCCGGGTCAGAACTATGGCTACACCTTC. Translating it yields CASSPPGQNYGYTF. Full variable domain (outside the CDR3, taken from reference TRBV18 and TRBJ1-2): NAGVMQNPRHLVRRRGQEARLRCSPMKGHSHVYWYRQLPEEGLKFMVYLQKENIIDESGMPKERFSAEFPKEGPSILRIQQVVRGDSAAYFCASSPPGQNYGYTFGSGTRLTVV.

This clone appeared a few times. This rearrangement joins TRBV15 to TRBJ2-7; possible D gene TRBD2, 5 bases. The CDR3 sequence is 14 residues long. Germline CDR1 reads LNHNV; CDR2 reads YYDKDF (reference sequence). The ends were cut back, 1 base at V and 4 bases at J, with 11 bases in the middle. DNA for the CDR3: TGTGCCACCAGCAGAGTCGGCCTAGCTTACGAGCAGTACTTC. Its protein is CATSRVGLAYEQYF.

This clone was counted a single time. This chain joins TRBV6-6 and TRBJ1-5, with no clear D. In germline, CDR1 is MNHNY, CDR2 SVGAGI (reference sequence). The CDR3 spans 15 residues. V gave up 3 bases and J gave up 3 bases, with 12 bases separating them. CDR3 loop: CASSYRGLDNQPQHF. The DNA for the CDR3 is TGTGCCAGCAGTTATAGAGGGTTGGACAATCAGCCCCAGCATTTT.

The rearrangement joins TRBV5-4 to TRBJ2-1; 7 bases fit TRBD2. This CDR3 is 15 amino acids long. Germline V gene sequence: CDR1 SGHNT, CDR2 YYREEE (reference sequence). The V gene end was trimmed by 0 bases and the J gene end by 6 bases; junction bases not matched to a gene: 6. The CDR3 bases are TGTGCCAGCAGCTTGGCCGGGGGGACCACCAATGAGCAGTTCTTC. Translated: CASSLAGGTTNEQFF. The full variable domain, with the rest looked up from reference TRBV5-4 and TRBJ2-1, is ETGVTQSPTHLIKTRGQQVTLRCSSQSGHNTVSWYQQALGQGPQFIFQYYREEENGRGNFPPRFSGLQFPNYSSELNVNALELDDSALYLCASSLAGGTTNEQFFGPGTRLTVL.

CDR3 loop: CASSEADSPLEQYF. CDR3 bases: TGTGCCAGCAGTGAAGCGGACAGCCCCCTCGAGCAGTACTTC. The chain joins TRBV6-1 to TRBJ2-7; perhaps TRBD1 as D (6 bases). This CDR3 comprises 14 residues. V dropped 0 bases and J dropped 6 bases, with 12 bases sitting between them. Germline V lookup: CDR1 MNHNS, CDR2 SASEGT.

The chain carries TRBV2 and TRBJ2-7; 10 nucleotides match TRBD2. The germline gives CDR1 SNHLY, CDR2 FYNNEI. Trimming removed 8 bases from V and 7 bases from J; junction bases left unmatched: 11. The CDR3 covers 14 residues. The CDR3 coding sequence is TGTGCCAGCGATTGGACTAGCGGAGTTGGAGAGCAGTACTTC. It codes for CASDWTSGVGEQYF.

The chain joins TRBV9 to TRBJ2-2; D call uncertain. V lost 6 bases and J 7 bases, leaving 7 bases between the germline ends. This CDR3 has 11 residues. Looked up from germline, CDR1 is SGDLS and CDR2 is YYNGEE. The CDR3 spells CASTLNGELFF. Here the CDR3 DNA reads TGTGCCAGCACCCTAAACGGGGAGCTGTTTTTT.